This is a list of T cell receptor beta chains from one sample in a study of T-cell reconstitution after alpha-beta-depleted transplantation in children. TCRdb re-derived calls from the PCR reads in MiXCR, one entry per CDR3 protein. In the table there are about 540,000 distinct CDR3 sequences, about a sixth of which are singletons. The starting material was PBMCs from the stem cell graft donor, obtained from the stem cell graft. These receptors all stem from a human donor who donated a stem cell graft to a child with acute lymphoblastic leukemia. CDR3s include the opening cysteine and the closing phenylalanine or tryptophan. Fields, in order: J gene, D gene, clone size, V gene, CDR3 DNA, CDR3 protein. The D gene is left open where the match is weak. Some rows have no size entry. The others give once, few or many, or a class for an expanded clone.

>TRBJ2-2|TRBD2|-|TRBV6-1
TGTGCCAGCAGGGCTACCGGGACTAGCGGGAGAATCGGGGAGCTGTTTTTT
CASRATGTSGRIGELFF
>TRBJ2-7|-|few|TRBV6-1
TGTGCCAGCCGCCACCGGGACGCCTACGAGCAGTACTTC
CASRHRDAYEQYF
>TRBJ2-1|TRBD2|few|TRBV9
TGTGCCAGCAGTCTAGCGGGAGGAATCAACAATGAGCAGTTCTTC
CASSLAGGINNEQFF
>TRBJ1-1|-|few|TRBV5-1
TGCGCCAGCAGCTTGGCCTCGGCAGTCAAGTCCACTGAAGCTTTCTTT
CASSLASAVKSTEAFF
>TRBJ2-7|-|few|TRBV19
TGTGCCAGTAGTATAGGCGGCGGCTCCTACGAGCAGTACTTC
CASSIGGGSYEQYF
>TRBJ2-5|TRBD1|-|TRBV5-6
TGTGCCAGCAGCCGTTGGACAGGCCAGGAGACCCAGTACTTC
CASSRWTGQETQYF
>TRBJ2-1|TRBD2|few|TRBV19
TGTGCCAGTAGCCAACGGACTAGCAATGAGCAGTTCTTC
CASSQRTSNEQFF
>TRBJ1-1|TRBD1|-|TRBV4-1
TGCGCCAGCAGCCCGGGACAGGGGGCGAGGAGTACTGAAGCTTTCTTT
CASSPGQGARSTEAFF
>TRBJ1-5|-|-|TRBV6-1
TGTGCCAGCAGCCCCCCCAGGCACCATAGCAATCAGCCCCAGCATTTT
CASSPPRHHSNQPQHF
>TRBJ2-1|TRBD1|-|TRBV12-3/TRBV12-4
TGTGCCAGCAGTTTGCACAGGGGGCCTTCCAATGAGCAGTTCTTC
CASSLHRGPSNEQFF
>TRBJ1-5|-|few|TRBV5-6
TGTGCCAGCAGCTTGGCGGGAGTTGTGCATAACCAGCATTTT
CASSLAGVVHNQHF
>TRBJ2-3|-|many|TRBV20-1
TGCAGTGCTAGAGGCAGAGGGGATACGCAGTATTTT
CSARGRGDTQYF
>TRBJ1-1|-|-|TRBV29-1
TGCAGCGTTCTTCCCTACACCACTGAAGCTTTCTTT
CSVLPYTTEAFF
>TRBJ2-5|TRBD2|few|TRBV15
TGTGCCATCTCTGGACTAGCGGGAGCCCAAGAGACCCAGTACTTC
CAISGLAGAQETQYF
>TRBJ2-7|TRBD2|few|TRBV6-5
TGTGCCAGCAGGGTTGCGGGAGAGGGCGAGCAGTACTTC
CASRVAGEGEQYF
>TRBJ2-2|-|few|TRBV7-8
TGTGCCAGCAGACCTGTAGGATACACCGGGGAGCTGTTTTTT
CASRPVGYTGELFF
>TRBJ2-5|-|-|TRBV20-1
TGCAGTGCTCAGCGACGGCTCCAAGAGACCCAGTACTTC
CSAQRRLQETQYF
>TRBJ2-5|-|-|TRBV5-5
TGTGCCAGCAGCTTGATGGCTCTGGGAGAGACCCAGTACTTC
CASSLMALGETQYF
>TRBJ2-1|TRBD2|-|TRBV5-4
TGTGCCAGCAGCTTGGTTTCTAGCGGGCCTCCGGCCCCTTACAATGAGCAGTTCTTC
CASSLVSSGPPAPYNEQFF
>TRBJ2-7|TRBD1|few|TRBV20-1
TGCAGTGCTCCGAGGGGGCTCAATAACAACGAGCAGTACTTC
CSAPRGLNNNEQYF
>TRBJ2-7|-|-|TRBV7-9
TGTGCCAGCAGCGCACAGGGTCGCAGGGCCTACGAGCAGTACTTC
CASSAQGRRAYEQYF
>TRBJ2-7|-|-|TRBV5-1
TGCGCCAGCAGGCTAACGTTTTCCTACGAGCAGTACTTC
CASRLTFSYEQYF
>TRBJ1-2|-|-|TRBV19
TGTGCCAGTAGTCCCACAGGAGCAGCTAACTATGGCTACACCTTC
CASSPTGAANYGYTF
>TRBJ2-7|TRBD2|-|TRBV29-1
TGCAGCGTTGATGCGGGAGAGGCGTCCTACGAGCAGTACTTC
CSVDAGEASYEQYF
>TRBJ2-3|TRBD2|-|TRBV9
TGTGCCAGCAGCGTAGCGGGGGGGCGAGATAGGCAGTATTTT
CASSVAGGRDRQYF
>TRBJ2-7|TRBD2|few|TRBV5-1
TGCGCCAGCAGCTTATTAGCGGGAGGGCTTTCCTACGAGCAGTACTTC
CASSLLAGGLSYEQYF
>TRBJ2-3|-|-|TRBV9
TGTGCCAGCAGCCCCAGCTACACAGATACGCAGTATTTT
CASSPSYTDTQYF
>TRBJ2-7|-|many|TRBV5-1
TGCGCCAGCAACCCGGACGGACTCTCCTACGAGCAGTACTTC
CASNPDGLSYEQYF
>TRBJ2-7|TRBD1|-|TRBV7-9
TGTGCCAGCAGCTTACCGGGACAGGGTGTCCACGAGCAGTACTTC
CASSLPGQGVHEQYF
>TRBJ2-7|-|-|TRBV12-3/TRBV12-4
TGTGCCAGCAGTTTTTGGCAGGGCTACGAGCAGTACTTC
CASSFWQGYEQYF
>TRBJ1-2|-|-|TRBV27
TGTGCCAGCAGACTATCGCAGGGGTGGCATGGCTACACCTTC
CASRLSQGWHGYTF
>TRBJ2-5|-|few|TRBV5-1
TGCGCCAGCAGGGGGATATTAGAGACCCAGTACTTC
CASRGILETQYF
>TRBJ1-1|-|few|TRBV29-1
TGCAGCGTTGAGGAGGACCTGATAAATGAAGCTTTCTTT
CSVEEDLINEAFF
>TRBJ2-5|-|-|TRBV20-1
TGCAGTGCTAGAGACACAGGCTGGGAGACCCAGTACTTC
CSARDTGWETQYF
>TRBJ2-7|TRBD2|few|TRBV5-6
TGTGCCAGCAGCCCGGGACTAGCGGGAGGATGGCAGTACTTC
CASSPGLAGGWQYF
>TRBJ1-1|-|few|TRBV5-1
TGCGCCAGCAGCTTGGAGCCAGGGATGAACACTGAAGCTTTCTTT
CASSLEPGMNTEAFF
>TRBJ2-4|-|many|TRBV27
TGTGCCAGCAGTTCGCCACAGGGTTTGGACATTCAGTACTTC
CASSSPQGLDIQYF
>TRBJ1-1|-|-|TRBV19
TGTGCCAGTAGTTCCTCTGCGAACACTGAAGCTTTCTTT
CASSSSANTEAFF
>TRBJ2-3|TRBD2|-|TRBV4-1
TGCGCCAGCAGCCAAGGGGACGGGAGGGCCAAGACAGATACGCAGTATTTT
CASSQGDGRAKTDTQYF
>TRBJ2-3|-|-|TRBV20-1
TGCAGTGCAGGGGTAACAGGGTTCGATACGCAGTATTTT
CSAGVTGFDTQYF
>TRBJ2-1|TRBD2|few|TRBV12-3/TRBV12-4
TGTGCCAGCAGTTTTCCTAGCGGGAGCGATGAGCAGTTCTTC
CASSFPSGSDEQFF
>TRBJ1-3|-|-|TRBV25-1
TGTGCCAGCAGTGAATGGGGGGCTCCTGGAAACACCATATATTTT
CASSEWGAPGNTIYF
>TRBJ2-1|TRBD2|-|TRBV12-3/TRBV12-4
TGTGCCAGCAGTTTTGGAGGACTAGCGAATTCACTCAATGAGCAGTTCTTC
CASSFGGLANSLNEQFF
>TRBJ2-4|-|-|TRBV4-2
TGTGCCAGCAGCCACCACAGGCAGGGGACGAACATTCAGTACTTC
CASSHHRQGTNIQYF
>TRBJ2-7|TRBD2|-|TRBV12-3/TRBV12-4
TGTGCCAGCAGTTCCGCTAGAGGGGTAGCGGGAGGGCCGTACGAGCAGTACTTC
CASSSARGVAGGPYEQYF
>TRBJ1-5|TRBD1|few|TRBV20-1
TGCAGTGCTCTACGACAGGGTAATAGCAATCAGCCCCAGCATTTT
CSALRQGNSNQPQHF
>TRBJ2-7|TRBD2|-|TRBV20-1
TGCAGTGCTAGAGATGAATCCACTAGCGGGCCCTTCTACGAGCAGTACTTC
CSARDESTSGPFYEQYF
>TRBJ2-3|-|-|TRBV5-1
TGCGCCAGCAGTTGGGAGTGGGATACGCAGTATTTT
CASSWEWDTQYF
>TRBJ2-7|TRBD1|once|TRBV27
TGTGCCAGCAGTATTTTGACCGGGACAGGAGAGCAGTACTTC
CASSILTGTGEQYF
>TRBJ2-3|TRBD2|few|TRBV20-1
TGCAGTGCTCCTCCCCGGACTAGCGGCATCCCGGATACGCAGTATTTT
CSAPPRTSGIPDTQYF
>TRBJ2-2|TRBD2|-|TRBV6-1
TGTGCCAGCAGCCCAGGACTAGTCGGATCCACCGGGGAGCTGTTTTTT
CASSPGLVGSTGELFF
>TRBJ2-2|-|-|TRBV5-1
TGCGCCAGCAGCTTGGAGCAGGGGCCTTACACCGGGGAGCTGTTTTTT
CASSLEQGPYTGELFF
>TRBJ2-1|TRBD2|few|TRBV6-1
TGTGCCAGCAGGGGGACTAGCGGGAGTTATGAGCAGTTCTTC
CASRGTSGSYEQFF
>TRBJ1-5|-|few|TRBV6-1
TGTGCCAGCAGCCCGAGGGGGACCTTTCTCAATCAGCCCCAGCATTTT
CASSPRGTFLNQPQHF
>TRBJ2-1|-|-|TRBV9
TGTGCCAGCAGCGTAGGGGGTCTATACAATGAGCAGTTCTTC
CASSVGGLYNEQFF